Described below is a single TCR beta chain sequence and its context. Its antigen is currently unknown. This sample stems from a study of shared clonotypes between healthy human individuals. The study's findings and limits: The study found lower generation probabilities in non-shared clonotypes than in those shared by all four donors. In general, naive subsets displayed greater estimated richness than memory subsets did.

CD45RO-negative cells were positively selected for CCR7, leaving out terminally differentiated effector memory CD45RA+ cells. Sequencing was performed with immunoSEQ multiplex PCR; in TCRdb, only in-frame clones are kept and a portion is missing. The sample contains 760,000 or so clones, around 96% of which appear only once. The CDR3 sequence is 16 residues long. This sequence originates from a man under 40 in good health. The chain carries TRBV21-1 and TRBJ2-1. TRBV21-1 is flagged as a pseudogene. Sequenced sample: naive CD8+ T cells sorted from blood. The CDR3 sequence is CASSKGNPSSYNEQFF. In DNA form, the CDR3 reads TGTGCCAGCAGCAAAGGCAATCCATCCTCCTACAATGAGCAGTTCTTC.